The next 16 T cell receptor beta chains were all read from a single sample in a study of T cell responses to AZD1222 COVID-19 vaccine. Assay: immunoSEQ multiplex PCR; the TCRdb copy retains only in-frame clones and omits some. The sample records 150,000 or so clones, around 92% being singletons. The source was peripheral blood, collected on day 0 of AZD1222 vaccination. The receptors here all came from an adult in good health.

The J gene is TRBJ1-4, the V gene TRBV10-3; possibly TRBD1 for D (5 bases). The CDR3 runs to 15 residues. V was shortened by 4 bases and J by 8 bases, with 17 bases between the two germline ends. In germline, CDR1 is ENHRY, CDR2 SYGVKD. The CDR3 DNA reads TGTGCCATCAGTGGCTCACTGAGGGCAGGGGAAAAACTGTTTTTT. Encoded protein: CAISGSLRAGEKLFF.

The genes are TRBV19 and TRBJ2-5; 8 bases are a match to TRBD1. V gave up 5 bases and J gave up 1 base; unmatched junction bases: 9. Germline CDR1 and CDR2: LNHDA and SQIVND (reference sequence). There are 16 residues in the CDR3. The CDR3 sequence is CASSAQGAGLQETQYF. CDR3 DNA: TGTGCCAGTAGTGCTCAGGGGGCAGGACTCCAAGAGACCCAGTACTTC.

This chain connects TRBV29-1 to TRBJ1-1, with unresolved D. The CDR3 covers 15 residues. V shed 7 bases and J shed 4 bases, with 22 bases lying between them. Germline loops: CDR1 SQVTM, CDR2 ANQGSEA. This chain's CDR3 is CSGQERSVSGTEAFF. CDR3 DNA: TGCAGCGGCCAAGAAAGGTCCGTAAGTGGCACTGAAGCTTTCTTT.

The chain couples TRBV27 to TRBJ1-5; 8 nucleotides line up with TRBD1. The V segment lost 4 bases and the J segment 6 bases; nucleotides outside the gene matches: 2. The CDR3 is made up of 13 amino acids. The germline V gene encodes CDR1 MNHEY and CDR2 SMNVEV (reference sequence). CDR3 loop: CASSSQGAQPQHF. Written as DNA, the CDR3 is TGTGCCAGCAGTTCCCAGGGGGCTCAGCCCCAGCATTTT.

The chain has TRBV28 and TRBJ2-3; TRBD2 agrees at 12 bases. V lost 5 bases, J lost 7 bases, and 10 bases stayed unmatched. Germline V gene sequence: CDR1 MDHEN, CDR2 SYDVKM. There are 16 residues in the CDR3. CDR3: CASSAQLAGGPYTQYF. The CDR3 region has the DNA TGTGCCAGCAGTGCCCAGCTAGCGGGAGGGCCATATACGCAGTATTTT.

The chain couples TRBV6-1 to TRBJ2-1; TRBD2 agrees at 7 bases. Trimming cost V 0 bases and J 3 bases; bases outside gene matches: 11. CDR1 and CDR2 from the germline V gene are MNHNS and SASEGT. The CDR3 length is 18 residues. The CDR3 region is CASSEAIGGFSNYNEQFF. The CDR3 DNA reads as TGTGCCAGCAGTGAAGCGATCGGGGGGTTCTCGAACTACAATGAGCAGTTCTTC.

J is TRBJ2-6 and V is TRBV5-1; no reliable D call. Trimming left V 7 bases short and J 4 bases short, with 12 bases between. The CDR3 totals 14 residues. CDR1 is SGHRS, CDR2 YFSETQ, per germline. CDR3: CASHDPSGANVLTF. The CDR3 bases are TGCGCCAGCCACGATCCATCGGGGGCCAACGTCCTGACTTTC.

The chain combines TRBV2 with TRBJ2-5, with D perhaps being TRBD1 or TRBD2 (5 bases each). There are 12 residues in the CDR3. V lost 4 bases, J lost 5 bases, and 8 bases lay in between. CDR1 is SNHLY, CDR2 FYNNEI, per germline. The CDR3 here is CASSGWGETQYF. The DNA of the CDR3 is TGTGCCAGCAGTGGCTGGGGGGAGACCCAGTACTTC.

The chain has TRBV2 and TRBJ2-2; 8 bases fit TRBD1. Germline lookup yields CDR1 SNHLY and CDR2 FYNNEI. This CDR3 comprises 14 residues. The trim removed 5 bases at V and 8 bases at J, leaving 7 bases unmatched. The CDR3 protein is CASSLGQGIGELFF. Here the CDR3 DNA reads TGTGCCAGCAGTTTAGGACAGGGTATAGGGGAGCTGTTTTTT.

The chain combines TRBV7-9 with TRBJ1-5; D perhaps matches TRBD1 (6 bases). The CDR3 sequence is 17 residues long. In germline, CDR1 is SEHNR, CDR2 FQNEAQ (reference sequence). For the CDR3, the DNA is TGTGCGATTAGGTCTCACAGGGTGTCAGATAGCAATCAGCCCCAGCATTTT. This encodes CAIRSHRVSDSNQPQHF. Filled out from reference TRBV7-9 and TRBJ1-5, the complete variable domain reads DTGVSQNPRHKITKRGQNVTFRCDPISEHNRLYWYRQTLGQGPEFLTYFQNEAQLEKSRLLSDRFSAERPKGSFSTLEIQRTEQGDSAMYLCAIRSHRVSDSNQPQHFGDGTRLSIL.

The chain carries TRBV24-1 and TRBJ2-2; D not certain. V lost 3 bases, J lost 5 bases, and 12 bases lay in between. Germline loops: CDR1 KGHDR, CDR2 SFDVKD. This CDR3 has 15 amino acids. The CDR3 DNA reads as TGTGCCACCAGTGATCGAATCCTAGAAACCGGGGAGCTGTTTTTT. It is translated as CATSDRILETGELFF.

The V gene is TRBV7-6, the J gene TRBJ1-6; no firm D call. CDR3 length equals 18 residues. The V end was cut by 6 bases, the J end by 5 bases, with 23 bases between. The germline V gene encodes CDR1 SGHVS and CDR2 FNYEAQ. Here the CDR3 DNA reads TGTGCCAGCAGTGACCGGCTTGTTAAATCCCCTAATAATTCACCCCTCCACTTT. It is translated as CASSDRLVKSPNNSPLHF.

This sequence joins TRBV5-4 and TRBJ2-5; TRBD1 might be the D (8 bases). Trimming took 4 bases from V and 5 from J, leaving 21 bases between them. CDR1 and CDR2 (germline): SGHNT, YYREEE (reference sequence). The CDR3 consists of 16 residues. In DNA, the CDR3 is TGTGCCAGCAGCCAGAGTCGACAGGGGAGGGGGGAGACCCAGTACTTC. It specifies CASSQSRQGRGETQYF.

The V gene is TRBV14, the J gene TRBJ1-1; unclear D gene. Germline loops: CDR1 SGHDN, CDR2 FVKESK. The CDR3 is 14 residues long. The V and J ends lost 1 base and 0 bases respectively, with 6 bases between them. Here the CDR3 reads CASSQGIVNTEAFF. The DNA of the CDR3 is TGTGCCAGCAGCCAAGGTATCGTGAACACTGAAGCTTTCTTT.

The rearrangement joins TRBV6-2 or TRBV6-3 to TRBJ2-5, with 11 bases matching TRBD2. CDR1 is MNHEY and CDR2 is SVGEGT in the germline V gene. Trimming took 6 bases from V and 4 from J; bases not matched to a gene: 4. The CDR3 sequence is 14 residues long. CDR3 loop: CASSHTSGGETQYF. The CDR3 nucleotides read TGTGCCAGCAGCCACACTAGCGGGGGAGAGACCCAGTACTTC.

The genes are TRBV4-3 and TRBJ1-2; 7 bases align to TRBD1. V dropped 2 bases and J dropped 8; count of bases not matched to a gene: 5. CDR1 and CDR2 (germline): LGHNA, YSLEER. CDR3 length: 13 residues. The CDR3 bases are TGCGCCAGCAGCCAATCGGGACAGCAGGGCTACACCTTC. Amino acid sequence: CASSQSGQQGYTF.